This TCR beta chain was identified during a study of response to subunit inactivated influenza vaccine. Notes on the study in general: Authors suggested each seasonal flu vaccination may recruit only limited numbers of new T cells.

The germline V gene encodes CDR1 SGHTA and CDR2 FQGNSA. The CDR3 loop spans 14 amino acids. The V and J ends lost 1 base and 9 bases respectively, with 15 bases between them. This clonotype has a handful of counts. Its target is not known. A single record per CDR3 protein comes from TCRdb applying MiXCR to the RT-PCR reads. The sample lists a few hundred thousand distinct CDR3 sequences, 13% to 15% occurring once. The material was PBMCs from blood, obtained 11 to 12 days after vaccination. This rearrangement joins TRBV7-2 to TRBJ2-5, with unresolved D. This sequence originates from a man between 50 and 59 years old who received an inactivated influenza vaccine. CDR3 residues: CASSLGDSPPPQYF. The CDR3 nucleotides are TGTGCCAGCAGCTTAGGGGATAGCCCCCCTCCCCAGTACTTC.